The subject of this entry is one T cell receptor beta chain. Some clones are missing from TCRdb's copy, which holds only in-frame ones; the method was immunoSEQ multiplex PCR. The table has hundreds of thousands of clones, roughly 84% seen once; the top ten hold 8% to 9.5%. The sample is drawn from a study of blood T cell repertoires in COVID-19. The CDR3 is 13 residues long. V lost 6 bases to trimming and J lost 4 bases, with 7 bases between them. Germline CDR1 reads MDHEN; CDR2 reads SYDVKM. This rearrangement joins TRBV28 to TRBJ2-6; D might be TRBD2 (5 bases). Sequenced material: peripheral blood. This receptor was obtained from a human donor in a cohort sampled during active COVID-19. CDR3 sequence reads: CASREGGANVLTF. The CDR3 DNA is TGTGCCAGCAGAGAGGGAGGGGCCAACGTCCTGACTTTC.